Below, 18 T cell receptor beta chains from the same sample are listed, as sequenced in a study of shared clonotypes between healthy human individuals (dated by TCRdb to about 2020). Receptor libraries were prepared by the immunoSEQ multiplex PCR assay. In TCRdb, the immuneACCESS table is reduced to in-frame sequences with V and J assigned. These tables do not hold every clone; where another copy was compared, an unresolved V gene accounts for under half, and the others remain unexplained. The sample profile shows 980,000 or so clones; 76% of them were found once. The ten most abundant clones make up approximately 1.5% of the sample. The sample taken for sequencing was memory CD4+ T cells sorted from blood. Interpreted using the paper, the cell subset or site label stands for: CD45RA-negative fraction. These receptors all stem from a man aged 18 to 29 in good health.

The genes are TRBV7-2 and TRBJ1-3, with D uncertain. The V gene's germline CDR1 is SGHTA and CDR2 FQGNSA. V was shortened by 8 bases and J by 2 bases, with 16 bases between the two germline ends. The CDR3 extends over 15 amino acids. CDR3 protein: CASGPLEGAGNTIYF. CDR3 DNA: TGTGCCAGCGGCCCCTTGGAGGGCGCTGGAAACACCATATATTTT.

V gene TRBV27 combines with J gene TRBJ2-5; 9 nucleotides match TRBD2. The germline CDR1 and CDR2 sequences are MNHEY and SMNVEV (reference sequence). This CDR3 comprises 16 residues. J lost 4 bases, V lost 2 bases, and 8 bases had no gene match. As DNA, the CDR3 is TGTGCCAGCAGTTTAGGGGTAGCGGGAGATGTAGAGACCCAGTACTTC. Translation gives CASSLGVAGDVETQYF.

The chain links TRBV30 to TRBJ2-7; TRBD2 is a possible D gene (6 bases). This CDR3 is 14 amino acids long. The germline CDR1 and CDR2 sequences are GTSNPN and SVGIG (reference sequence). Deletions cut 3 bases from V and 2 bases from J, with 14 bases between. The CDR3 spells CAWRGAGTTYEQYF. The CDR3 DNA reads TGTGCCTGGAGGGGCGCGGGGACCACCTACGAGCAGTACTTC.

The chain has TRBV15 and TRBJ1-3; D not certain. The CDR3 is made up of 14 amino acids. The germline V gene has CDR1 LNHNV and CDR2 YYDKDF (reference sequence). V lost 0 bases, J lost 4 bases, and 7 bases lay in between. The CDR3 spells CATSRDIGGNTIYF. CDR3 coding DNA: TGTGCCACCAGCAGAGATATAGGAGGAAACACCATATATTTT.

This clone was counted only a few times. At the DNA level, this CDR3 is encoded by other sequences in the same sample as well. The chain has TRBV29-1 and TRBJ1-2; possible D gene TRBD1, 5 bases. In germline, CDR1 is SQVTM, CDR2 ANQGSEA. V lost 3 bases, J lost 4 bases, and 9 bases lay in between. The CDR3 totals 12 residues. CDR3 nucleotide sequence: TGCAGCGTTGAGAAAGACAGCTATGGCTACACCTTC. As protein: CSVEKDSYGYTF.

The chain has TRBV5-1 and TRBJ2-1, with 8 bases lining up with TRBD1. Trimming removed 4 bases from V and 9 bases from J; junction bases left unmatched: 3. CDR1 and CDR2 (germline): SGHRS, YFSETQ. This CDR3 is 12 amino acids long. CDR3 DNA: TGCGCCAGCAGCGACAGGGGTATTGAGCAGTTCTTC. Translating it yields CASSDRGIEQFF.

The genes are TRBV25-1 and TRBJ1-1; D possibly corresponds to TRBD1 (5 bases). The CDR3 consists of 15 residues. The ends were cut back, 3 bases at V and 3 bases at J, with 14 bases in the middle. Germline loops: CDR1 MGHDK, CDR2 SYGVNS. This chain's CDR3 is CASSDSGAGDTEAFF. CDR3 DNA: TGTGCCAGCAGTGATTCCGGGGCCGGGGACACTGAAGCTTTCTTT. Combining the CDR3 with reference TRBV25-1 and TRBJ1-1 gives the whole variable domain EADIYQTPRYLVIGTGKKITLECSQTMGHDKMYWYQQDPGMELHLIHYSYGVNSTEKGDLSSESTVSRIRTEHFPLTLESARPSHTSQYLCASSDSGAGDTEAFFGQGTRLTVV.

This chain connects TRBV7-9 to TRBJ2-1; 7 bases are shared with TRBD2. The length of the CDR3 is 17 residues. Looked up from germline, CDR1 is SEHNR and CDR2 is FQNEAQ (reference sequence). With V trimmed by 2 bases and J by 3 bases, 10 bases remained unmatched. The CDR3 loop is CASSLNWRGTNYNEQFF. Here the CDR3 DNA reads TGTGCCAGCAGCTTAAACTGGCGGGGGACTAACTACAATGAGCAGTTCTTC.

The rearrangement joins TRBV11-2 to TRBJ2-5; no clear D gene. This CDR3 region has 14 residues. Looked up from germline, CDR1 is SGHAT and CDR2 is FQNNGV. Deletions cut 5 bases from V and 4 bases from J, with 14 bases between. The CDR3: CASSPGSITETQYF. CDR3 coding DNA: TGTGCCAGCAGCCCCGGAAGCATCACAGAGACCCAGTACTTC.

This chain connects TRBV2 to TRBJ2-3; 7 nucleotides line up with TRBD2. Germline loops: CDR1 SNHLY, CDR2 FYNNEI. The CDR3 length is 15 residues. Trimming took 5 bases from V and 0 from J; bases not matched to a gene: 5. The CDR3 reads CASSPSGLSTDTQYF. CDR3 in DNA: TGTGCCAGCAGTCCCTCGGGACTAAGCACAGATACGCAGTATTTT.

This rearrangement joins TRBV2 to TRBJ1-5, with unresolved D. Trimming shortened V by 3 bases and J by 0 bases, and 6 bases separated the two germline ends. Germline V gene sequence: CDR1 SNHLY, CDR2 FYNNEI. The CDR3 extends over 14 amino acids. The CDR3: CASSEAYSNQPQHF. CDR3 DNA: TGTGCCAGCAGTGAGGCTTATAGCAATCAGCCCCAGCATTTT.

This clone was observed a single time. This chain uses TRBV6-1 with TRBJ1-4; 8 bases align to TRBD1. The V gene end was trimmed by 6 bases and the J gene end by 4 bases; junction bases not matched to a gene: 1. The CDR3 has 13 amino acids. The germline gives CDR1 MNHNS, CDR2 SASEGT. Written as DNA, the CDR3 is TGTGCCAGCAGGACAGGGGTTAATGAAAAACTGTTTTTT. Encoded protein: CASRTGVNEKLFF.

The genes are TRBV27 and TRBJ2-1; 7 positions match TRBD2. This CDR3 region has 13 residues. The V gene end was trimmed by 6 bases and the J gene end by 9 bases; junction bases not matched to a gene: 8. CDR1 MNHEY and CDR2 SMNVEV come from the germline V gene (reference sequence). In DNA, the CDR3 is TGTGCCAGCAGATTCGGGAGGTGGAGTGAGCAGTTCTTC. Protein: CASRFGRWSEQFF.

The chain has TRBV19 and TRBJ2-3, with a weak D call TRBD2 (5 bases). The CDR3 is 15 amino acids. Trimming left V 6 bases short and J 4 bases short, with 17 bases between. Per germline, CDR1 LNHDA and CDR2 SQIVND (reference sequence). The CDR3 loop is CASRQAGGQADTQYF. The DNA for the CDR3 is TGTGCCAGTAGGCAGGCGGGCGGGCAGGCAGATACGCAGTATTTT.

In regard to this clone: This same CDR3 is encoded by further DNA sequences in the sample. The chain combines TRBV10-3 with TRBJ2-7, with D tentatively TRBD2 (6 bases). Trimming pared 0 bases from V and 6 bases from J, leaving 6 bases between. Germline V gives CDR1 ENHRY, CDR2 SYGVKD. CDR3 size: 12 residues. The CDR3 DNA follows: TGTGCCATCAGTGAGTCCGGGAGCGAGCAGTACTTC. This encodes CAISESGSEQYF.

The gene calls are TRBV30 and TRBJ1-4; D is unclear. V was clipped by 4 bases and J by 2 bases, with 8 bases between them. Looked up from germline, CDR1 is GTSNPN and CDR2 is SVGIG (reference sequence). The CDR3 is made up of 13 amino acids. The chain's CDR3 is CAWNRETNEKLFF. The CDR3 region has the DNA TGTGCCTGGAACCGAGAGACTAATGAAAAACTGTTTTTT.

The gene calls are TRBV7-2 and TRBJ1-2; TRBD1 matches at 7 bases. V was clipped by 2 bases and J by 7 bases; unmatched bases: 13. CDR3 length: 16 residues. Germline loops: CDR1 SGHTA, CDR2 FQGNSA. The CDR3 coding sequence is TGTGCCAGCAGCTTAAGCCGGGACAGCTATTCGCGTGGCTACACCTTC. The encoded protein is CASSLSRDSYSRGYTF.

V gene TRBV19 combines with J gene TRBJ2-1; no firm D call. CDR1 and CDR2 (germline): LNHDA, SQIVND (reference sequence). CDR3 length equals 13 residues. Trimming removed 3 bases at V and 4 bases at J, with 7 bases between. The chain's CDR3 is CASSINRYNEQFF. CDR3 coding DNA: TGTGCCAGTAGTATCAACAGATACAATGAGCAGTTCTTC.